These 24 T cell receptor beta chains were all obtained from the same sample, sequenced in a study of Graves' ophthalmopathy and Graves' hyperthyroidism. Beta-chain TCR CDR3 regions were amplified from RNA transcripts. The workflow started with a first-round RT-PCR run with HTBI primers and then moved on to a second-round multiplex PCR. TCRdb reprocessed the multiplex PCR reads with MiXCR, giving one entry per CDR3 protein. The top ten hold roughly 8.9% of the sample, which has 170,000 or so distinct CDR3 sequences, 35% to 45% seen once. What was sequenced was peripheral blood. The receptors stem from a man aged 30 to 39 with Graves' ophthalmopathy.

This chain uses TRBV7-2 with TRBJ2-3, with 9 bases identical to TRBD2. This CDR3 has 19 amino acids. Germline assignment: CDR1 SGHTA and CDR2 FQGNSA. J lost 1 base, V lost 2 bases, and 13 bases had no gene match. CDR3 residues: CASSLRTSDIDTRTDTQYF. CDR3 in DNA: TGTGCCAGCAGCTTACGGACTAGCGACATCGACACCCGCACAGATACGCAGTATTTT. The whole variable domain, filled in from reference TRBV7-2 and TRBJ2-3, reads GAGVSQSPSNKVTEKGKDVELRCDPISGHTALYWYRQSLGQGLEFLIYFQGNSAPDKSGLPSDRFSAERTGGSVSTLTIQRTQQEDSAVYLCASSLRTSDIDTRTDTQYFGPGTRLTVL.

This clonotype was found many times. This chain links TRBV6-5 with TRBJ1-6; D is ambiguous. The CDR3 extends over 15 amino acids. V was clipped by 6 bases and J by 0 bases, with 9 bases between them. CDR1 is MNHEY and CDR2 is SVGAGI in the germline V gene. The CDR3 bases are TGTGCCAGCAGCCTTGAGCGCTCCTATAATTCACCCCTCCACTTT. This translates into CASSLERSYNSPLHF.

This clonotype has at least ten counts. V usage is TRBV6-5 and J usage is TRBJ1-5; D unclear. Germline CDR1 and CDR2: MNHEY and SVGAGI. With 7 bases removed from V and 3 bases from J, the gap between germline ends came to 16 bases. The CDR3 is 15 residues long. CDR3 sequence: CASTAGSRNNQPQHF. Here the CDR3 DNA reads TGTGCCAGCACCGCCGGGTCGCGGAACAATCAGCCCCAGCATTTT.

The chain combines TRBV12-3 or TRBV12-4 with TRBJ1-5, with D uncertain. The CDR3 runs to 14 residues. Trimming pared 3 bases from V and 1 base from J, leaving 7 bases between. CDR3 loop: CASSFRGSNQPQHF. Here the CDR3 DNA reads TGTGCCAGCAGTTTCCGGGGAAGCAATCAGCCCCAGCATTTT.

This chain uses TRBV27 with TRBJ2-7; no clear D. This CDR3 spans 13 amino acids. The V gene lost 4 bases and the J gene lost 4 bases, with 11 bases spanning the gap. Germline assignment: CDR1 MNHEY and CDR2 SMNVEV (reference sequence). CDR3: CASSWQREYEQYF. As DNA, the CDR3 is TGTGCCAGCAGTTGGCAGAGAGAATACGAGCAGTACTTC.

This clonotype showed up many times. This chain joins TRBV28 and TRBJ1-1, with D perhaps TRBD1 (5 bases). CDR3 length: 15 amino acids. With 3 bases removed from V and 1 base from J, the gap between germline ends came to 12 bases. Germline CDR1 MDHEN, CDR2 SYDVKM. CDR3 amino acids: CASSLPDTWNTEAFF. DNA of the CDR3: TGTGCCAGCAGTTTGCCGGACACTTGGAACACTGAAGCTTTCTTT.

This clonotype occurred a few times. The chain combines TRBV29-1 with TRBJ2-7; 7 bases fit TRBD1. The germline V gene encodes CDR1 SQVTM and CDR2 ANQGSEA. CDR3 length equals 12 residues. The V and J ends lost 5 bases and 4 bases, in that order; junction bases with no gene match: 5. The CDR3 is CSVRDSRYEQYF. CDR3 coding DNA: TGCAGCGTTCGGGACAGCAGATACGAGCAGTACTTC.

This clonotype occurred many times. This chain joins TRBV7-1 and TRBJ2-5; D possibly matches TRBD1 or TRBD2 (5 bases each). TRBV7-1 is designated an ORF whose function remains uncertain. V was clipped by 3 bases and J by 2 bases, with 31 bases between them. The length of the CDR3 is 21 residues. The DNA for the CDR3 is TGTGCCAGCAGCTCCCCTGGGGGTGTGGTTATTTGTGTGGATCTGCAAGAGACCCAGTACTTC. Translating gives CASSSPGGVVICVDLQETQYF.

This clonotype was found many times. The chain employs TRBV6-5 and TRBJ2-7; D uncertain. V lost 6 bases to trimming and J lost 6 bases, with 9 bases between them. The CDR3 is made up of 11 amino acids. Germline V CDR1 and CDR2: MNHEY, SVGAGI. In nucleotides, the CDR3 is TGTGCCAGCAGACATAGTGTCGAGCAGTACTTC. Protein product: CASRHSVEQYF.

This clonotype was picked up a small number of times. V usage is TRBV12-3 or TRBV12-4 and J usage is TRBJ1-1; 9 bases are a match to TRBD1. V gave up 3 bases and J gave up 1 base; unmatched junction bases: 9. The CDR3 runs to 17 residues. The CDR3 spells CASSFRRTGDGNTEAFF. CDR3 in DNA: TGTGCCAGCAGTTTTAGGAGGACAGGGGATGGGAACACTGAAGCTTTCTTT.

This chain uses TRBV6-1 with TRBJ1-1; possible D gene TRBD1, 5 bases. The CDR3 runs to 14 residues. V lost 1 base, J lost 4 bases, and 10 bases lay in between. From germline, CDR1 is MNHNS and CDR2 SASEGT. As DNA, the CDR3 is TGTGCCAGCAGTGAAGACAGGTATGGCACTGAAGCTTTCTTT. Amino acid sequence: CASSEDRYGTEAFF.

V usage is TRBV28 and J usage is TRBJ1-6; 7 nucleotides agree with TRBD1. The CDR3 sequence is 15 residues long. The germline CDR1 and CDR2 sequences are MDHEN and SYDVKM. V lost 2 bases, J lost 10 bases, and 8 bases stayed unmatched. The CDR3 DNA follows: TGTGCCAGCAGTTTAAAGGGGGCGCCTAACTCACCCCTCCACTTT. It encodes CASSLKGAPNSPLHF.

The table lists this clonotype with a count of one. This chain connects TRBV28 to TRBJ2-5, with D possibly being TRBD2 (5 bases). The germline V gene encodes CDR1 MDHEN and CDR2 SYDVKM. The CDR3 is made up of 14 amino acids. V dropped 2 bases and J dropped 1 base, with 8 bases sitting between them. The CDR3 loop reads CASSLPRGQETQYF. CDR3 DNA sequence: TGTGCCAGCAGTTTACCCCGGGGCCAAGAGACCCAGTACTTC.

The genes are TRBV6-1 and TRBJ2-7; 8 nucleotides agree with TRBD1. CDR1 and CDR2 (germline): MNHNS, SASEGT. Trimming removed 5 bases from V and 0 bases from J; junction bases left unmatched: 6. The CDR3 extends over 15 amino acids. The CDR3 is CASSRGQAVSYEQYF. CDR3 bases: TGTGCCAGCAGTCGGGGACAGGCGGTCTCCTACGAGCAGTACTTC.

Ten or more counts support this clonotype. The gene calls are TRBV10-1 and TRBJ2-7; D perhaps matches TRBD2 (5 bases). Germline values: CDR1 WNHNN, CDR2 SYGVQD (reference sequence). The CDR3 sequence is 14 residues long. Trimming shortened V by 0 bases and J by 3 bases, and 9 bases separated the two germline ends. For the CDR3, the DNA is TGCGCCAGCAGTGAGTCGGTGGGAGACTACGAGCAGTACTTC. The encoded protein is CASSESVGDYEQYF.

This clonotype was seen many times. Relative to the germline gene, one junction end is altered; a read error may explain this. The chain recombines TRBV11-2 with TRBJ2-5; maybe TRBD2 (7 bases). This CDR3 contains 16 residues. Germline loops: CDR1 SGHAT, CDR2 FQNNGV. CDR3 amino acids: CASRPGEGGVVEIQYF. The DNA for the CDR3 is TGTGCCAGCAGACCGGGGGAGGGGGGGGTAGTGGAGATCCAGTACTTC.

This clonotype appeared many times. The V gene is TRBV5-1, the J gene TRBJ1-1; 8 nucleotides line up with TRBD1. J gave up 3 bases and V 4 bases, and 5 bases lay outside the gene matches. Germline V lookup: CDR1 SGHRS, CDR2 YFSETQ. This CDR3 region has 14 residues. The CDR3 coding sequence is TGCGCCAGCAGCACGACAGGGGATGACACTGAAGCTTTCTTT. It is translated as CASSTTGDDTEAFF.

The J gene is TRBJ2-7, the V gene TRBV27, with a tentative D call TRBD1 (5 bases). The CDR3 covers 15 residues. Trimming pared 3 bases from V and 1 base from J, leaving 13 bases between. The germline V gene has CDR1 MNHEY and CDR2 SMNVEV (reference sequence). The CDR3 spells CASSFSRGASYEQYF. CDR3 bases: TGTGCCAGCAGTTTCTCTAGGGGCGCGTCCTACGAGCAGTACTTC.

The V call is TRBV15, the J call TRBJ1-3; D call uncertain. The germline V gene has CDR1 LNHNV and CDR2 YYDKDF (reference sequence). V lost 5 bases to trimming and J lost 4 bases, with 9 bases between them. The CDR3 sequence is 13 residues long. The CDR3 is CATSPEAGNTIYF. The CDR3 coding sequence is TGTGCCACCAGCCCAGAGGCCGGAAACACCATATATTTT. Combining the CDR3 with reference TRBV15 and TRBJ1-3 gives the whole variable domain DAMVIQNPRYQVTQFGKPVTLSCSQTLNHNVMYWYQQKSSQAPKLLFHYYDKDFNNEADTPDNFQSRRPNTSFCFLDIRSPGLGDTAMYLCATSPEAGNTIYFGEGSWLTVV.

This clonotype was seen a single time. The gene calls are TRBV29-1 and TRBJ1-1, with D possibly TRBD1 on 5 matching bases. Trimming left V 6 bases short and J 4 bases short, with 9 bases between. In germline, CDR1 is SQVTM, CDR2 ANQGSEA. The CDR3 spans 11 residues. CDR3 DNA sequence: TGCAGCGTGGGGGGAGGCACTGAAGCTTTCTTT. It codes for CSVGGGTEAFF. Complete variable domain (other parts from reference TRBV29-1 and TRBJ1-1): SAVISQKPSRDICQRGTSLTIQCQVDSQVTMMFWYRQQPGQSLTLIATANQGSEATYESGFVIDKFPISRPNLTFSTLTVSNMSPEDSSIYLCSVGGGTEAFFGQGTRLTVV.

This clonotype was recorded a few times. The V and J genes are TRBV6-2 or TRBV6-3 and TRBJ2-5; weak D call: TRBD1 (6 bases). The germline V gene has CDR1 MNHEY and CDR2 SVGEGT. V dropped 2 bases and J dropped 5 bases, with 12 bases sitting between them. CDR3 size: 14 residues. The CDR3: CASSYEAGEETQYF. In DNA, the CDR3 is TGTGCCAGCAGTTACGAGGCAGGGGAGGAGACCCAGTACTTC.

This clonotype was picked up many times. The chain couples TRBV20-1 to TRBJ1-3; D gene ambiguous. V was clipped by 0 bases and J by 1 base, with 7 bases between them. This CDR3 has 14 residues. The germline V gene encodes CDR1 DFQATT and CDR2 SNEGSKA (reference sequence). The CDR3 bases are TGCAGTGCTAGAGATCTTCTATCTGGAAACACCATATATTTT. Protein: CSARDLLSGNTIYF.

This chain connects TRBV28 to TRBJ2-7, with 7 bases that match TRBD2. CDR1 and CDR2 from the germline V gene are MDHEN and SYDVKM. V lost 8 bases, J lost 5 bases, and 6 bases stayed unmatched. The CDR3 has 12 residues. Written as DNA, the CDR3 is TGTGCCAGCCGGGAGGTATACGACGAGCAGTACTTC. It codes for CASREVYDEQYF. Variable domain in full (rest from reference TRBV28 and TRBJ2-7): DVKVTQSSRYLVKRTGEKVFLECVQDMDHENMFWYRQDPGLGLRLIYFSYDVKMKEKGDIPEGYSVSREKKERFSLILESASTNQTSMYLCASREVYDEQYFGPGTRLTVT.

The chain combines TRBV12-3 or TRBV12-4 with TRBJ1-1; no clear D gene. Trimming shortened V by 4 bases and J by 4 bases, and 10 bases separated the two germline ends. The CDR3 is 13 amino acids. The CDR3 coding sequence is TGTGCCAGCAGTTACGGCCAATTCACTGAAGCTTTCTTT. This encodes CASSYGQFTEAFF.